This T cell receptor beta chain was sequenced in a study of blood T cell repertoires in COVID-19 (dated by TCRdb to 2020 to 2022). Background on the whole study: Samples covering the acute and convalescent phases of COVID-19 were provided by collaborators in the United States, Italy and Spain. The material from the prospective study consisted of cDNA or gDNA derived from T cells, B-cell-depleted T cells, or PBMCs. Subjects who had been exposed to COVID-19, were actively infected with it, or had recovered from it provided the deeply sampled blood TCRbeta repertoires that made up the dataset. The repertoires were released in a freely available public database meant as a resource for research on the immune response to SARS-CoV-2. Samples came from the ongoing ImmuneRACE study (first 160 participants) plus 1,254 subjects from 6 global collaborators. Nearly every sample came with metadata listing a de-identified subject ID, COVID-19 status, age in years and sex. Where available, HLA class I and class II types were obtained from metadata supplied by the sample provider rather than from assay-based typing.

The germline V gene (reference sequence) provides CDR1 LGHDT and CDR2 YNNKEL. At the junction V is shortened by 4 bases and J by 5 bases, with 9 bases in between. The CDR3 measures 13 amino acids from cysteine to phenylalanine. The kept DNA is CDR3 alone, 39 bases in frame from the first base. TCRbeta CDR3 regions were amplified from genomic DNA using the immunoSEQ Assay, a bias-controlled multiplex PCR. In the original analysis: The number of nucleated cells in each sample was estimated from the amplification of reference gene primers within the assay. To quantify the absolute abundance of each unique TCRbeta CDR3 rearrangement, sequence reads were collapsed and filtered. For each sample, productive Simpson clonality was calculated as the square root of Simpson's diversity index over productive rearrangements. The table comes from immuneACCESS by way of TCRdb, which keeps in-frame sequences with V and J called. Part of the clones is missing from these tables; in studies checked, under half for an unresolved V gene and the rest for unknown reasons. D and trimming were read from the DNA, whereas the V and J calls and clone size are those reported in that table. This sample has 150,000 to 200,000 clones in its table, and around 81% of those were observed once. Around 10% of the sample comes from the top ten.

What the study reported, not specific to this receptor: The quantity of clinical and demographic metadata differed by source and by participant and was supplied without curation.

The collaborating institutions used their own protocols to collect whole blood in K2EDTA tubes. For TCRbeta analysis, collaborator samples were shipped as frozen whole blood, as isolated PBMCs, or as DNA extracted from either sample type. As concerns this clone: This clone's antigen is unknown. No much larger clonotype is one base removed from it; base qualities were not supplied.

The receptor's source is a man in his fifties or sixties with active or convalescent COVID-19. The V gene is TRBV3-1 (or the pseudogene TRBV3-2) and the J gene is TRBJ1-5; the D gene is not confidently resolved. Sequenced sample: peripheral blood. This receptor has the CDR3 CASSLALDQPQHF. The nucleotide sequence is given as TGTGCCAGCAGCCTAGCTTTGGATCAGCCCCAGCATTTT.